Below are 15 T cell receptor beta chains sequenced from a single sample in a study of CXCR3-negative and CXCR3-positive naive CD8 T cells. Through 5' RACE with UMI labels, the TRB cDNA libraries were prepared. TCRdb reworked the 5' RACE reads into one entry per CDR3 protein, no DNA. The sample table includes 84,000 or so distinct CDR3 sequences. General observations from the study: The study found more hydrophobic TRB CDR3s in CXCR3-positive naive cells than in CXCR3-negative naive cells.

These receptors lack a known antigen. The source material was naive CXCR3+ CD8+ T cells from blood. As for subset: CD45RO-CCR7+CD27+CD95- naive CD8+ T cells expressing CXCR3 (TNR3+). The source is a human donor in good health. Some clones in this sample may be carry-over from other donors' samples.

The chain recombines TRBV12-5 with TRBJ1-3; TCRdb names TRBD1, which stays unverified in the absence of DNA. Germline V CDR1 and CDR2: LGHNT, FRNRAP. The CDR3 contains 16 residues. The CDR3 spells CASGCRAVSSGNTIYF.

The rearrangement links TRBV19 to TRBJ1-1. Germline values: CDR1 LNHDA, CDR2 SQIVND (reference sequence). This CDR3 spans 13 amino acids. This chain's CDR3 is CASSIYRNTEAFF.

The chain couples TRBV28 to TRBJ2-7; as DNA is missing, the TRBD1 call by TCRdb cannot be tested. Germline loops: CDR1 MDHEN, CDR2 SYDVKM. The CDR3 has 14 residues. The CDR3 protein is CASSKTGMTYEQYF.

The V and J genes are TRBV5-1 and TRBJ2-4; as DNA is missing, the TRBD1 call by TCRdb cannot be tested. CDR1 is SGHRS, CDR2 YFSETQ, per germline. The CDR3 covers 13 residues. CDR3 region: CASSLDRGYIQYF.

The V and J genes are TRBV29-1 and TRBJ2-7; TCRdb lists TRBD1, though no DNA is available to test this call. The CDR3 runs 14 residues. Per the germline V gene, CDR1 is SQVTM and CDR2 is ANQGSEA. CDR3 protein: CSVVGTGGINEQYF.

V usage is TRBV6-6 and J usage is TRBJ1-5. Germline CDR1 and CDR2: MNHNY and SVGAGI (reference sequence). The CDR3 has 15 residues. The CDR3 loop reads CASSSTAYSNQPQHF.

The chain has TRBV29-1 and TRBJ1-1; the TCRdb call, TRBD1, lacks DNA for checking. In germline, CDR1 is SQVTM, CDR2 ANQGSEA. This CDR3 has 11 residues. This CDR3 reads CSVDRDYVAFF.

The chain recombines TRBV28 with TRBJ2-1; TCRdb selects TRBD1, and the lack of DNA leaves this call unchecked. Germline V CDR1 and CDR2: MDHEN, SYDVKM. CDR3 length equals 14 residues. This chain's CDR3 is CASSKRGGYNEQFF.

V is TRBV7-9 and J is TRBJ2-7; no DNA is available, so the TRBD1 call from TCRdb remains unchecked. This CDR3 comprises 14 residues. Per germline, CDR1 SEHNR and CDR2 FQNEAQ (reference sequence). CDR3 sequence reads: CASSWTGRRYEQYF.

The chain recombines TRBV6-2 or TRBV6-3 with TRBJ2-1. CDR3 size: 13 residues. Per germline, CDR1 MNHEY and CDR2 SVGEGT. The chain's CDR3 is CASSYPYYNEQFF.

V and J are TRBV29-1 and TRBJ2-5; TCRdb outputs TRBD2, but without DNA this stays unchecked. Per the germline V gene, CDR1 is SQVTM and CDR2 is ANQGSEA. This CDR3 comprises 17 residues. The CDR3 sequence: CSVEGLAGGPPGETQYF.

This chain links TRBV5-1 with TRBJ2-1; TCRdb's D gene call, TRBD2, goes unchecked for lack of DNA. This CDR3 is built from 16 residues. Germline V lookup: CDR1 SGHRS, CDR2 YFSETQ. Here the CDR3 reads CASSSPASGSYNEQFF.

V and J are TRBV28 and TRBJ2-5; TCRdb designates TRBD1, a call that cannot be tested without DNA. Germline CDR1 reads MDHEN; CDR2 reads SYDVKM. The CDR3 extends over 15 amino acids. CDR3 protein: CASSAIDRGGETQYF.

The V gene is TRBV12-3 or TRBV12-4, the J gene TRBJ1-5; the D call from TCRdb, TRBD1, cannot be confirmed without DNA. CDR3 length: 13 amino acids. CDR3 amino acids: CASSYRSDQPQHF.

This rearrangement joins TRBV20-1 to TRBJ1-1. Germline CDR1 reads DFQATT; CDR2 reads SNEGSKA (reference sequence). The CDR3 has 14 residues. CDR3 protein: CSARSPGTNTEAFF.